These 20 T cell receptor beta chains were sequenced from one sample in a study of low-dose radiotherapy and immunotherapy resistance in tumors. The sample's time point: before trial treatment. Alpha and beta chains were covered, as first-strand cDNA relied on TRAV- and TRBV-specific primers. The authors amplified TCRs for about 20 PCR cycles with a constant-region primer and a V-primer adapter. TCRdb re-called the reads through MiXCR, storing one row per CDR3 protein. This sample carries more than 70,000 distinct CDR3 sequences, about a third of them seen once, and the ten largest clones take over 8.5%. The specimen was PBMCs, collected before treatment. The receptors shown here come from a female donor with ovarian cancer.

This clonotype was seen just once. The rearrangement joins TRBV27 to TRBJ2-3; TRBD1 might be the D (5 bases). The CDR3 has 14 amino acids. V dropped 0 bases and J dropped 2 bases, with 6 bases sitting between them. The V gene's germline CDR1 is MNHEY and CDR2 SMNVEV (reference sequence). In DNA, the CDR3 is TGTGCCAGCAGTTTATCTGGGGCCACAGATACGCAGTATTTT. Its protein product is CASSLSGATDTQYF.

This clonotype was found a few times. The genes are TRBV29-1 and TRBJ2-2, with a possible D match to TRBD1 (6 bases). With 8 bases removed from V and 6 bases from J, the gap between germline ends came to 13 bases. CDR3 length: 12 amino acids. Germline CDR1 reads SQVTM; CDR2 reads ANQGSEA. CDR3 bases: TGCAGCTTCTCCAGGGGATCCGGGGAGCTGTTTTTT. It yields the protein CSFSRGSGELFF.

This clonotype was detected ten times or more. The V gene is TRBV6-2 or TRBV6-3, the J gene TRBJ1-2, with D possibly matching TRBD1 (6 bases). The CDR3 runs to 13 residues. CDR1 and CDR2 (germline): MNHEY, SVGEGT. The CDR3 loop reads CGSGRGQAYGYTF. The CDR3, as DNA: TGTGGTAGCGGACGGGGACAAGCCTATGGCTACACCTTC.

V gene TRBV28 combines with J gene TRBJ2-2; D is undetermined. The CDR3 covers 12 residues. Trimming took off 3 bases at V and 7 bases at J, with 6 bases between the two ends. The germline gives CDR1 MDHEN, CDR2 SYDVKM. The CDR3 sequence: CASSLAIGELFF. In nucleotides, the CDR3 is TGTGCCAGCAGTTTGGCTATCGGGGAGCTGTTTTTT.

In its sample, this clonotype was seen a few times. Mismatch with germline at one junction end may stem from a read error. The chain uses TRBV6-1 and TRBJ1-1; D is ambiguous. Germline lookup yields CDR1 MNHNS and CDR2 SASEGT. This CDR3 spans 15 amino acids. The CDR3 nucleotides are TGTGCCATCAGTGAACCGACAATAGGGCGGACTGAAGCTTTCTTT. Translation: CAISEPTIGRTEAFF.

This clonotype was observed many times. The chain uses TRBV7-9 and TRBJ2-7, with 8 positions matching TRBD1. The junction had 7 bases not matched to a gene; V was cut back by 6 bases and J by 3 bases. This CDR3 is built from 14 residues. From germline, CDR1 is SEHNR and CDR2 FQNEAQ (reference sequence). The CDR3 loop reads CASRPTGADYEQYF. Here the CDR3 DNA reads TGTGCCAGCAGACCGACAGGGGCGGACTACGAGCAGTACTTC.

This clonotype was seen repeatedly, ten times or more. The chain carries TRBV7-3 and TRBJ1-2; D is uncertain. The CDR3 is 13 residues long. In germline, CDR1 is SGHTA, CDR2 FQGTGA. V was clipped by 2 bases and J by 7 bases, with 11 bases between them. In DNA, the CDR3 is TGTGCCAGCAGCTTATACGACACGCGTGGCTACACCTTC. As protein: CASSLYDTRGYTF.

There are a few counts of this clonotype. The chain carries TRBV19 and TRBJ1-5; a weak D match, TRBD1 (6 bases). The CDR3 extends over 15 amino acids. Trimming pared 7 bases from V and 9 bases from J, leaving 22 bases between. CDR1 and CDR2 (germline): LNHDA, SQIVND (reference sequence). CDR3: CASNAGGGNWSPQHF. For the CDR3, the DNA is TGTGCCAGTAACGCGGGGGGCGGCAATTGGTCGCCCCAGCATTTT.

The genes are TRBV28 and TRBJ1-1, with unresolved D. The CDR3 extends over 13 amino acids. V was shortened by 7 bases and J by 6 bases, with 15 bases between the two germline ends. Germline V gene lookup returns CDR1 MDHEN and CDR2 SYDVKM. The CDR3 loop reads CASTVSGRAEAFF. CDR3 DNA sequence: TGTGCCAGCACCGTCTCCGGGCGGGCTGAAGCTTTCTTT.

This clonotype came up many times. This chain connects TRBV9 to TRBJ2-2; D possibly corresponds to TRBD2 (6 bases). Germline V gene sequence: CDR1 SGDLS, CDR2 YYNGEE. Trimming removed 6 bases from V and 6 bases from J, with 9 bases in between. The CDR3 runs to 12 residues. CDR3 in amino acids: CASNRESGELFF. CDR3 nucleotides: TGTGCCAGCAACCGGGAGTCCGGGGAGCTGTTTTTT.

Comments on this clonotype: With a far larger clone one base away, a read error is the likely cause. V is TRBV28 and J is TRBJ2-1, with 9 bases identical to TRBD1. J lost 10 bases, V lost 2 bases, and 15 bases had no gene match. The CDR3 runs to 17 residues. Germline values: CDR1 MDHEN, CDR2 SYDVKM. CDR3 sequence: CASSLAGQGFGAYEQFF. The CDR3 nucleotides are TGTGCCAGCAGTTTAGCAGGACAGGGGTTTGGGGCTTACGAGCAGTTCTTC.

This clonotype was seen many times. The rearrangement joins TRBV4-2 to TRBJ2-7, with 10 bases lining up with TRBD2. The trim removed 0 bases at V and 2 bases at J, leaving 4 bases unmatched. CDR1 is LGHNA, CDR2 YNFKEQ, per germline. The CDR3 runs 16 residues. Here the CDR3 reads CASSQETAGGPYEQYF. DNA of the CDR3: TGTGCCAGCAGCCAAGAGACAGCGGGGGGGCCCTACGAGCAGTACTTC.

The chain combines TRBV25-1 with TRBJ1-5, with a weak D call TRBD1 (5 bases). Trimming left V 3 bases short and J 2 bases short, with 11 bases between. The CDR3 sequence is 15 residues long. Germline loops: CDR1 MGHDK, CDR2 SYGVNS. Here the CDR3 reads CASSDGGRGNQPQHF. The CDR3 DNA follows: TGTGCCAGCAGTGATGGGGGGAGGGGCAATCAGCCCCAGCATTTT.

The sample holds many counts of this clonotype. The V call is TRBV20-1, the J call TRBJ2-2; the D gene could be TRBD1 or TRBD2 (5 bases each). The CDR3 consists of 15 residues. V dropped 0 bases and J dropped 4 bases, with 12 bases sitting between them. CDR1 is DFQATT and CDR2 is SNEGSKA in the germline V gene (reference sequence). This CDR3 is CSARDRGRGTGELFF. For the CDR3, the DNA is TGCAGTGCTAGAGATCGGGGACGGGGCACCGGGGAGCTGTTTTTT.

This clonotype has only one observation. The chain links TRBV2 to TRBJ2-5; maybe TRBD2 (5 bases). From germline, CDR1 is SNHLY and CDR2 FYNNEI. The CDR3 spans 13 residues. Trimming took off 5 bases at V and 3 bases at J, with 10 bases between the two ends. The CDR3 loop reads CASSPGSKETQYF. CDR3 in DNA: TGTGCCAGCAGTCCGGGGTCAAAAGAGACCCAGTACTTC.

This clonotype was counted ten times or more. The rearrangement uses TRBV2 and TRBJ2-7; 13 positions match TRBD2. V lost 5 bases and J lost 3; bases outside the gene matches: 4. This CDR3 spans 15 amino acids. Germline-derived CDR1 and CDR2 are SNHLY and FYNNEI. CDR3 bases: TGTGCCAGCAGTCCGACTAGCGGGAGGCTCTACGAGCAGTACTTC. Amino acids: CASSPTSGRLYEQYF.

There are many counts of this clonotype. The chain combines TRBV27 with TRBJ2-2; 10 bases map to TRBD1. Germline CDR1 is MNHEY and CDR2 is SMNVEV (reference sequence). The trim removed 3 bases at V and 5 bases at J, leaving 6 bases unmatched. CDR3 length: 16 residues. CDR3 DNA sequence: TGTGCCAGCAGTTTCTACCGGGACAGGGGAACCGGGGAGCTGTTTTTT. Translated, it gives CASSFYRDRGTGELFF.

This CDR3 reads CSVDGGQGKRQYF. The CDR3 nucleotides are TGCAGCGTTGATGGGGGACAGGGGAAGCGGCAGTACTTC. The chain carries TRBV29-1 and TRBJ2-7; 10 nucleotides match TRBD1. V shed 3 bases, J shed 9 bases, and the junction held 8 bases outside the gene matches. The V gene's germline CDR1 is SQVTM and CDR2 ANQGSEA. The CDR3 spans 13 residues.

The rearrangement joins TRBV18 to TRBJ2-3; D assignment may be TRBD1 or TRBD2 (6 bases each). The CDR3 consists of 15 residues. The V gene lost 6 bases and the J gene lost 6 bases, with 19 bases spanning the gap. The germline V gene encodes CDR1 KGHSH and CDR2 LQKENI. CDR3 protein: CASSLPRGRGDTQYF. CDR3 DNA: TGTGCCAGCTCTCTACCTCGGGGGCGAGGGGATACGCAGTATTTT. The full variable domain, rest sourced from reference TRBV18 and TRBJ2-3, is NAGVMQNPRHLVRRRGQEARLRCSPMKGHSHVYWYRQLPEEGLKFMVYLQKENIIDESGMPKERFSAEFPKEGPSILRIQQVVRGDSAAYFCASSLPRGRGDTQYFGPGTRLTVL.

This clonotype showed up many times. The rearrangement joins TRBV5-4 to TRBJ2-5, with 7 bases aligning to TRBD2. Looked up from germline, CDR1 is SGHNT and CDR2 is YYREEE (reference sequence). V gave up 4 bases and J gave up 7 bases; unmatched junction bases: 13. The CDR3 totals 15 residues. Here the CDR3 reads CASSPPPSGEGTQYF. DNA for the CDR3: TGTGCCAGCAGCCCCCCCCCCAGCGGGGAGGGGACCCAGTACTTC.